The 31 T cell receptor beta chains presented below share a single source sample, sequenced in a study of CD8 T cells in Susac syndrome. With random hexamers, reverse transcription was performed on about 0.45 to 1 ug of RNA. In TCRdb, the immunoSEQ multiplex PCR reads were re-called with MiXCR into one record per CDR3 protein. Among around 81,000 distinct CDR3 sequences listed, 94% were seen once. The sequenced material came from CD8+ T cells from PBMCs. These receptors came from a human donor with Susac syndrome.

CDR3 protein: CASSQSKVKGRQQETQYF. The CDR3 DNA follows: TGCGCCAGCAGTCAATCGAAAGTGAAGGGGAGGCAACAAGAGACCCAGTACTTC. The chain links TRBV23-1 to TRBJ2-5; a weak D match, TRBD2 (6 bases). TRBV23-1 is marked as an open reading frame, function uncertain. Trimming stripped 0 bases from V and 2 bases from J, with 19 bases between. The CDR3 sequence is 18 residues long.

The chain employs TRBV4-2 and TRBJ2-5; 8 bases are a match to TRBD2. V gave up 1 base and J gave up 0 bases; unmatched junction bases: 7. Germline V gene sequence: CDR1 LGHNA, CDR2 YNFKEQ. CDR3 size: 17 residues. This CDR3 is CASSQVLASGHQETQYF. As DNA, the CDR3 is TGTGCCAGCAGCCAAGTTTTAGCTAGCGGGCACCAAGAGACCCAGTACTTC.

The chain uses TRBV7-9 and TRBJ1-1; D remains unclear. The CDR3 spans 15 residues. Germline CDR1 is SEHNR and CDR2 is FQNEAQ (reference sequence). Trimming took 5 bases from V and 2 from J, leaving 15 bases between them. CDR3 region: CASSPPGLPNTEAFF. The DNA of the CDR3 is TGTGCCAGCAGCCCCCCCGGACTTCCTAACACTGAAGCTTTCTTT. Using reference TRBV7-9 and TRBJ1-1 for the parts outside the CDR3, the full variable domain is DTGVSQNPRHKITKRGQNVTFRCDPISEHNRLYWYRQTLGQGPEFLTYFQNEAQLEKSRLLSDRFSAERPKGSFSTLEIQRTEQGDSAMYLCASSPPGLPNTEAFFGQGTRLTVV.

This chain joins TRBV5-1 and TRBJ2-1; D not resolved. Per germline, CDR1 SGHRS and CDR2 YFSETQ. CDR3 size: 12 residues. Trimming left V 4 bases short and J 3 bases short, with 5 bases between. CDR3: CASSPVYNEQFF. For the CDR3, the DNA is TGCGCCAGCAGCCCGGTCTACAATGAGCAGTTCTTC.

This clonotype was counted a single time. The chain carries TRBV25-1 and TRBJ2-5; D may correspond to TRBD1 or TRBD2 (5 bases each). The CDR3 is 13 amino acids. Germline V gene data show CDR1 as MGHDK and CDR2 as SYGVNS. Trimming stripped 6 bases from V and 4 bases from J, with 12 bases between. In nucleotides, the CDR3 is TGTGCCAGCAGGGCTTCTGGGGGAGAGACCCAGTACTTC. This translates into CASRASGGETQYF.

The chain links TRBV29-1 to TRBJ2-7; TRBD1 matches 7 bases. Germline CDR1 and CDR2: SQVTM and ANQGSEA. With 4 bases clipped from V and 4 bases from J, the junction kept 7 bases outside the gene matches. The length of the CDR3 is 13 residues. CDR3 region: CSVAGGDRYEQYF. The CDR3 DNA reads TGCAGCGTTGCTGGTGGGGACAGATACGAGCAGTACTTC.

In DNA, the CDR3 is TGTGCCAGCAGCCAGCCAGGGGGCAACGAGCAGTACTTC. This translates into CASSQPGGNEQYF. The V and J genes are TRBV4-2 and TRBJ2-7; 8 bases are a match to TRBD1. V lost 3 bases, J lost 5 bases, and 3 bases stayed unmatched. CDR3 size: 13 residues. Per the germline V gene, CDR1 is LGHNA and CDR2 is YNFKEQ.

In DNA, the CDR3 is TGTGCCACCAGCGTTTCGGGACAGGGAGCTAACTATGGCTACACCTTC. Residues: CATSVSGQGANYGYTF. This chain connects TRBV15 to TRBJ1-2, with 9 bases lining up with TRBD1. This CDR3 comprises 16 residues. Germline V gives CDR1 LNHNV, CDR2 YYDKDF (reference sequence). The V gene end was trimmed by 5 bases and the J gene end by 0 bases; junction bases not matched to a gene: 7.

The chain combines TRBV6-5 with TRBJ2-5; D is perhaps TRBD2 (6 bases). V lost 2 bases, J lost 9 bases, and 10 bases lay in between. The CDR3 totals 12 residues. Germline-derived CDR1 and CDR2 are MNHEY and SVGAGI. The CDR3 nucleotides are TGTGCCAGCAGTTACGCAGGCGGGGCCCAGTACTTC. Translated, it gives CASSYAGGAQYF.

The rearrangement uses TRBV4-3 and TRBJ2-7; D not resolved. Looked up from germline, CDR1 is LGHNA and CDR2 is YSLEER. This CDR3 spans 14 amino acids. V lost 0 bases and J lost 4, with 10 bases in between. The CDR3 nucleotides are TGCGCCAGCAGCCAAGATATAGACCGATACGAGCAGTACTTC. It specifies CASSQDIDRYEQYF.

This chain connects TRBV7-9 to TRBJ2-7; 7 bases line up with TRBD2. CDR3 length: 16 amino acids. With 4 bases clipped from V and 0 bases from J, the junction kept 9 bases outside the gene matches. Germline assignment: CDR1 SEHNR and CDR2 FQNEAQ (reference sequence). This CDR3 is CASSSSFPSGSYEQYF. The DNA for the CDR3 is TGTGCCAGCAGCTCCTCCTTTCCTAGCGGCTCCTACGAGCAGTACTTC. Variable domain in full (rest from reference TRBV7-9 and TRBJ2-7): DTGVSQNPRHKITKRGQNVTFRCDPISEHNRLYWYRQTLGQGPEFLTYFQNEAQLEKSRLLSDRFSAERPKGSFSTLEIQRTEQGDSAMYLCASSSSFPSGSYEQYFGPGTRLTVT.

The CDR3 bases are TGTGCCAGCAGCCCGAACTATGGCTACACCTTC. Amino acids: CASSPNYGYTF. V and J are TRBV5-8 and TRBJ1-2, with D hard to call. Trimming took off 4 bases at V and 2 bases at J, with 3 bases between the two ends. This CDR3 is 11 amino acids long. Germline V lookup: CDR1 SGHTS, CDR2 YDEGEE.

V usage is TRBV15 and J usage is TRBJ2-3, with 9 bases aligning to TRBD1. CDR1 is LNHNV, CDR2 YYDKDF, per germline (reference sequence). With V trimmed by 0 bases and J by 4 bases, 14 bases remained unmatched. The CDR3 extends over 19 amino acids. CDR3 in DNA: TGTGCCACCAGCAGAGATTGGGACAGGGATGAGGGGGCCCCAGATACGCAGTATTTT. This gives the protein CATSRDWDRDEGAPDTQYF.

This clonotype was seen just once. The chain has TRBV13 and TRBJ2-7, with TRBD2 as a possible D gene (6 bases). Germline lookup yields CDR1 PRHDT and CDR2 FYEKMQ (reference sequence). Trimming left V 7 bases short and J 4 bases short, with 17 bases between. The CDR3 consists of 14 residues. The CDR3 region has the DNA TGTGCCAGCACCCCGGAGGGTGATCGATACGAGCAGTACTTC. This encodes CASTPEGDRYEQYF.

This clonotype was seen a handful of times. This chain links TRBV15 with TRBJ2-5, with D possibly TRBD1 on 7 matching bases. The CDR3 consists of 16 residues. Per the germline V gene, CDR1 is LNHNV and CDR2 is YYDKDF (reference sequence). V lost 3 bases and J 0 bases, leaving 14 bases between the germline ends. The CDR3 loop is CATSSEAGGYQETQYF. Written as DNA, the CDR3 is TGTGCCACCAGCAGTGAGGCAGGGGGGTACCAAGAGACCCAGTACTTC.

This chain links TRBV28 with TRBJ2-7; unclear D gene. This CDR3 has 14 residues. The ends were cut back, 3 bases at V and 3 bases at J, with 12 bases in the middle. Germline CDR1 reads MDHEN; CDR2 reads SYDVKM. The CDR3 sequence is CASSLSQIFYEQYF. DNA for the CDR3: TGTGCCAGCAGTTTGAGTCAGATTTTCTACGAGCAGTACTTC.

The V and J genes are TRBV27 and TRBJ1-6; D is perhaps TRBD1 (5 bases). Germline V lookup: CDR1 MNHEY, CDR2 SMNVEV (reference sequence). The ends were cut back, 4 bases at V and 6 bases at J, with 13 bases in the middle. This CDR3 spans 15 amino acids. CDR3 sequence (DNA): TGTGCCAGCAGTTCCCCGGGGGGGAGTAATTCACCCCTCCACTTT. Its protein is CASSSPGGSNSPLHF.

The CDR3 nucleotides are TGTGCCAGCAGGGACAATCAGCCCCAGCATTTT. As protein: CASRDNQPQHF. V is TRBV6-1 and J is TRBJ1-5, with D hard to call. V lost 6 bases and J 3 bases, leaving 3 bases between the germline ends. Germline lookup yields CDR1 MNHNS and CDR2 SASEGT. CDR3 length equals 11 residues.

The CDR3 DNA sequence: TGCAGCCCGAGATGGCGGGAAGGAGGGACAGATACGCAGTATTTT. This codes for CSPRWREGGTDTQYF. The chain carries TRBV29-1 and TRBJ2-3; D may be TRBD2 (6 bases). The CDR3 sequence is 15 residues long. V was trimmed by 8 bases and J by 3 bases, leaving 21 bases between them. Germline V CDR1 and CDR2: SQVTM, ANQGSEA.

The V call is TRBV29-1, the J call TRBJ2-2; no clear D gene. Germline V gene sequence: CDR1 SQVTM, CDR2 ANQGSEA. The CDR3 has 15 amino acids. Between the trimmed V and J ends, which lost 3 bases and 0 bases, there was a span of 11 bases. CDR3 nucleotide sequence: TGCAGCGTTGAGGGTGGCAGCGCGAACACCGGGGAGCTGTTTTTT. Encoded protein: CSVEGGSANTGELFF.

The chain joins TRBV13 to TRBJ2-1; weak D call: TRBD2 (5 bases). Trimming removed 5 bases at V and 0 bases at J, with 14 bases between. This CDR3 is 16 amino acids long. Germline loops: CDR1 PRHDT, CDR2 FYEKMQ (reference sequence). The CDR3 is CASSPPGGHSYNEQFF. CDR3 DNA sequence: TGTGCCAGCAGCCCCCCTGGCGGGCACTCCTACAATGAGCAGTTCTTC.

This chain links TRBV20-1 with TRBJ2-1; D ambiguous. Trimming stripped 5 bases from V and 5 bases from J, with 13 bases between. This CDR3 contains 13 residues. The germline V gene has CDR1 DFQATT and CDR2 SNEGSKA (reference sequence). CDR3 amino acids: CSAEFDSNNEQFF. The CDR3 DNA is TGCAGTGCTGAATTTGACTCGAACAATGAGCAGTTCTTC.

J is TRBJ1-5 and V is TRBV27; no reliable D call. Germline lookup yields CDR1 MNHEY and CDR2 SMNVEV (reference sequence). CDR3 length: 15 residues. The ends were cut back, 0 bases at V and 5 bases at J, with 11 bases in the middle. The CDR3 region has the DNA TGTGCCAGCAGTTTATCGGGCCTTATCCATCAGCCCCAGCATTTT. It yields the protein CASSLSGLIHQPQHF.

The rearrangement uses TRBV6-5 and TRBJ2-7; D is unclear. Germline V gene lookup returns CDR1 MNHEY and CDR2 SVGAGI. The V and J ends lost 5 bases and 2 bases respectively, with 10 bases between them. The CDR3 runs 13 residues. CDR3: CASSNSLPYEQYF. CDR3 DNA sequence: TGTGCCAGCAGTAACAGTCTTCCCTACGAGCAGTACTTC.

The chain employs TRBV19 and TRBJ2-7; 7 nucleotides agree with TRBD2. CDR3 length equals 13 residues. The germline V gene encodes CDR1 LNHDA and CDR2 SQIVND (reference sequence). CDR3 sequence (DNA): TGTGCAGTTCGGTCGGGGGGCTCCTACGAGCAGTACTTC. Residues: CAVRSGGSYEQYF.

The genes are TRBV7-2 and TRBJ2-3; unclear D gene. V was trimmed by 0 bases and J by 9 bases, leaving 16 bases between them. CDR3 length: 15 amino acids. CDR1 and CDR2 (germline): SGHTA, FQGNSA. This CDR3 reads CASSLALDTQKTQYF. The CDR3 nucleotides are TGTGCCAGCAGCTTAGCGCTAGACACCCAGAAGACGCAGTATTTT.

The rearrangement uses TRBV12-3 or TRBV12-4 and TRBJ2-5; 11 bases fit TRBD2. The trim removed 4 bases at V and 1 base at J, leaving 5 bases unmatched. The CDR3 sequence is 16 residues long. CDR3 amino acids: CASSSGTSGFQETQYF. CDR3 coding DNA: TGTGCCAGCAGTTCCGGGACTAGCGGATTCCAAGAGACCCAGTACTTC.

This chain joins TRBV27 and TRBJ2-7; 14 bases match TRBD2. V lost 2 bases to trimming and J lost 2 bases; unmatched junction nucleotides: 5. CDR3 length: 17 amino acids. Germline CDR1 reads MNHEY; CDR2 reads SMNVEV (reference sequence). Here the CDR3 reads CASSLQPGLAGAYEQYF. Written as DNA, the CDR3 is TGTGCCAGCAGTTTACAACCGGGACTAGCGGGAGCCTACGAGCAGTACTTC.

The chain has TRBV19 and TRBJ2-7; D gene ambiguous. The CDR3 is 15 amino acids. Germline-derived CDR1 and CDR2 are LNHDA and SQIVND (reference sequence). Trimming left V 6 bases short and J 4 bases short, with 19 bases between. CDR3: CASSGENSPTYEQYF. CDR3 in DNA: TGTGCCAGTAGCGGAGAGAACAGTCCAACGTACGAGCAGTACTTC. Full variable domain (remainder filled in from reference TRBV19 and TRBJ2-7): DGGITQSPKYLFRKEGQNVTLSCEQNLNHDAMYWYRQDPGQGLRLIYYSQIVNDFQKGDIAEGYSVSREKKESFPLTVTSAQKNPTAFYLCASSGENSPTYEQYFGPGTRLTVT.

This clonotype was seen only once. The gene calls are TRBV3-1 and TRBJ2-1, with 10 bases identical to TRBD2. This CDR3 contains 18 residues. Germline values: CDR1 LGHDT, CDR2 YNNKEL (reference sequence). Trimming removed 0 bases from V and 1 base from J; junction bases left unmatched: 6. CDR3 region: CASSQDPSSGSSYNEQFF. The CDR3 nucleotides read TGTGCCAGCAGCCAAGATCCCTCTAGCGGGAGTTCCTACAATGAGCAGTTCTTC.

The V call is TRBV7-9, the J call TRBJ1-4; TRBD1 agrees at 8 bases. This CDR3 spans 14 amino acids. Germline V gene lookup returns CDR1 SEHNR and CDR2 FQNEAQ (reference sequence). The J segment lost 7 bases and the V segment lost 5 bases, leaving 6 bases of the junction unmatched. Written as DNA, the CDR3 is TGTGCCAGCAGCGGACAGGGAATGAGTGAAAAACTGTTTTTT. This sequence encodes CASSGQGMSEKLFF.